The 5 T cell receptor beta chains presented below share a single source sample, sequenced in a study of blood T cells in healthy people across ages. Primers used in a second PCR of about 7 to 11 cycles were a sample-barcoded 5' primer and a J-beta primer mix. TCRdb re-called the 5' RACE reads through MiXCR, storing one row per CDR3 protein. The data contain 750,000 to 950,000 distinct CDR3 sequences, about 53% of them singletons. The sequencing input was blood. The receptors come from a man aged 80 or over in good health.

This clonotype occurred a few times. This chain uses TRBV9 with TRBJ2-5; a weak D match, TRBD1 (6 bases). The CDR3 consists of 15 residues. Trimming shortened V by 3 bases and J by 2 bases, and 14 bases separated the two germline ends. Looked up from germline, CDR1 is SGDLS and CDR2 is YYNGEE. The CDR3 DNA reads TGTGCCAGCAGCGCACAGGGTTATCATCAAGAGACCCAGTACTTC. It encodes CASSAQGYHQETQYF. The full variable domain, its missing parts supplied by reference TRBV9 and TRBJ2-5, is DSGVTQTPKHLITATGQRVTLRCSPRSGDLSVYWYQQSLDQGLQFLIQYYNGEERAKGNILERFSAQQFPDLHSELNLSSLELGDSALYFCASSAQGYHQETQYFGPGTRLLVL.

The chain links TRBV7-9 to TRBJ1-4; D is ambiguous. The CDR3 is 15 residues long. Germline values: CDR1 SEHNR, CDR2 FQNEAQ (reference sequence). V lost 1 base and J 0 bases, leaving 6 bases between the germline ends. In DNA, the CDR3 is TGTGCCAGCAGCTTAGTTGGGGCAACTAATGAAAAACTGTTTTTT. It translates to CASSLVGATNEKLFF.

This rearrangement joins TRBV20-1 to TRBJ2-5, with 8 bases matching TRBD1. The DNA matches TRBJ2-7 better at its end, which makes the J call doubtful. CDR1 and CDR2 (germline): DFQATT, SNEGSKA (reference sequence). CDR3 size: 13 residues. The CDR3 protein is CSASGQGIGEQYF. The CDR3, as DNA: TGCAGTGCCTCAGGACAGGGTATTGGCGAGCAGTACTTC.

A few counts support this clonotype. This rearrangement joins TRBV7-8 to TRBJ1-6; 8 nucleotides match TRBD1. The germline V gene encodes CDR1 SGHVS and CDR2 FQNEAQ. This CDR3 is 14 amino acids long. Germline trimming cut 11 bases from V and 9 bases from J; bases unmatched to any gene: 12. CDR3 bases: TGTGCCGGGGGGACCGGGACAGGACCTTCACCCCTCCACTTT. This translates into CAGGTGTGPSPLHF. Supplemented by reference TRBV7-8 and TRBJ1-6, the full variable domain reads GAGVSQSPRYKVAKRGQDVALRCDPISGHVSLFWYQQALGQGPEFLTYFQNEAQLDKSGLPSDRFFAERPEGSVSTLKIQRTQQEDSAVYLCAGGTGTGPSPLHFGNGTRLTVT.

This clonotype showed up just a few times. The rearrangement links TRBV10-1 to TRBJ2-5, with D possibly matching TRBD2 (6 bases). The CDR3 is 11 amino acids. V was pared by 6 bases and J by 11 bases, with 13 bases between. The germline V gene encodes CDR1 WNHNN and CDR2 SYGVQD (reference sequence). The CDR3: CASSAVREQYF. As DNA, the CDR3 is TGCGCCAGCAGCGCCGTTCGGGAGCAGTACTTC.